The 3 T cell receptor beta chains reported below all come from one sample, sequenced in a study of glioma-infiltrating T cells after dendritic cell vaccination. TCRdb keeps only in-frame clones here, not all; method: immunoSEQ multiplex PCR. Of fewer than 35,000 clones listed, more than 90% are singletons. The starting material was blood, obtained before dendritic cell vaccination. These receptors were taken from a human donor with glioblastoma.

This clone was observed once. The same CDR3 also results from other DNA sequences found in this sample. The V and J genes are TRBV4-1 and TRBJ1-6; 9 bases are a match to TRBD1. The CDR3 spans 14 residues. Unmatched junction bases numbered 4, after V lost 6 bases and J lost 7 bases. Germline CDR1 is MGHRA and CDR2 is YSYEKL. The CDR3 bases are TGCGCCAGCAGACTGACAGGGGGGAATTCACCCCTCCACTTT. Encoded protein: CASRLTGGNSPLHF.

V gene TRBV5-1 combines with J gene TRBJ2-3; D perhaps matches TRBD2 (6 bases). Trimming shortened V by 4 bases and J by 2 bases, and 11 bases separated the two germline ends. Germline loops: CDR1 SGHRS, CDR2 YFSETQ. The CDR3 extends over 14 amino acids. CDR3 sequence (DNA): TGCGCCAGCAGCCTCGGGGGTTTCACAGATACGCAGTATTTT. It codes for CASSLGGFTDTQYF.

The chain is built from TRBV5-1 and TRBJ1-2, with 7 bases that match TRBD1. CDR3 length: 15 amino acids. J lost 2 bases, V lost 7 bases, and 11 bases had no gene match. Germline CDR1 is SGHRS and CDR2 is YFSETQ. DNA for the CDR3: TGCGCCAGCTTTTCGGGACAGCCACCAAACTATGGCTACACCTTC. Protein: CASFSGQPPNYGYTF.